What follows are 6 T cell receptor beta chains derived from one specimen sequenced in a study of shared clonotypes between healthy human individuals. Clones were read by immunoSEQ multiplex PCR, and TCRdb kept only the in-frame ones, dropping some. This sample carries 1.6 million or so clones, 98% to 99% of them seen once, and the ten largest clones take approximately 0.4%. The sample was naive CD4+ T cells sorted from blood. Specified subset: CD45RA+ positively selected. These receptors were collected from a man aged 25-45 years in good health.

The chain joins TRBV5-1 to TRBJ2-2; 8 bases agree with TRBD1. The CDR3 runs to 16 residues. CDR1 is SGHRS, CDR2 YFSETQ, per germline. Trimming took 5 bases from V and 5 from J; bases not matched to a gene: 11. The DNA of the CDR3 is TGCGCCAGCAGAAGGAGCCAGGGGGCTTGGACCGGGGAGCTGTTTTTT. It encodes CASRRSQGAWTGELFF.

The table lists this clone with a few counts. V gene TRBV4-2 combines with J gene TRBJ2-1, with 7 bases aligning to TRBD2. Germline loops: CDR1 LGHNA, CDR2 YNFKEQ. The CDR3 contains 14 residues. Losses at the gene ends were 2 bases for V and 4 bases for J; bases not matched to a gene: 2. CDR3 residues: CASSQTGGYNEQFF. CDR3 nucleotide sequence: TGTGCCAGCAGCCAAACGGGAGGATACAATGAGCAGTTCTTC.

V usage is TRBV27 and J usage is TRBJ1-1; TRBD1 might be the D (6 bases). The CDR3 length is 14 residues. Trimming shortened V by 5 bases and J by 1 base, and 11 bases separated the two germline ends. In germline, CDR1 is MNHEY, CDR2 SMNVEV (reference sequence). The CDR3 region has the DNA TGTGCCAGCAGTCGGGGGACAAGGAACACTGAAGCTTTCTTT. This gives the protein CASSRGTRNTEAFF.

This chain uses TRBV7-3 with TRBJ2-2; 8 bases are a match to TRBD2. The CDR3 runs 17 residues. The V and J ends lost 5 bases and 3 bases, in that order; junction bases with no gene match: 11. Germline CDR1 is SGHTA and CDR2 is FQGTGA. CDR3 loop: CASSLRDSGMHTGELFF. The CDR3 nucleotides are TGTGCCAGCAGCCTCCGTGATAGCGGGATGCACACCGGGGAGCTGTTTTTT.

The V and J genes are TRBV10-3 and TRBJ2-5; 7 bases match TRBD2. The CDR3 totals 12 residues. Germline CDR1 and CDR2: ENHRY and SYGVKD. CDR3 sequence reads: CAIGGNQETQYF. In DNA, the CDR3 is TGTGCGATCGGGGGGAACCAAGAGACCCAGTACTTC.

V gene TRBV5-1 combines with J gene TRBJ2-6; D ambiguous. V gave up 0 bases and J gave up 5 bases, with 6 bases separating them. CDR1 is SGHRS and CDR2 is YFSETQ in the germline V gene. The CDR3 sequence is 14 residues long. CDR3 nucleotide sequence: TGCGCCAGCAGCTTGGTTGGGAGGGCCAACGTCCTGACTTTC. Amino acid sequence: CASSLVGRANVLTF.